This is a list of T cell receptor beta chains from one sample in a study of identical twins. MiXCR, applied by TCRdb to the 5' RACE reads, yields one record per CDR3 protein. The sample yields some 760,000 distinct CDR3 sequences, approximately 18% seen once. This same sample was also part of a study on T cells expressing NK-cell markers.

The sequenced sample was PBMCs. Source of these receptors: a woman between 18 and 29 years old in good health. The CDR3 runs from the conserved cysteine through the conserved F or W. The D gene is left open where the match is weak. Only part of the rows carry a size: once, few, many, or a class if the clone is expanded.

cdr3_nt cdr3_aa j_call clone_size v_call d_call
TGTGCCAGCAGTGAACCCCGGGCCCGGGGGAACGAGCAGTACTTC CASSEPRARGNEQYF TRBJ2-7 few TRBV25-1 NA
TGTGCCAGTAGCATAGGGACAGAATACTACAATGAGCAGTTCTTC CASSIGTEYYNEQFF TRBJ2-1 few TRBV19 TRBD1
TGTGCCAGCAGTGACCCTAGCGGGAGTAACAATGAGCAGTTCTTC CASSDPSGSNNEQFF TRBJ2-1 NA TRBV6-1 TRBD2
TGCGCCAGCAGCAGGGGACTAGCGGGCGTAGACAATGAGCAGTTCTTC CASSRGLAGVDNEQFF TRBJ2-1 few TRBV5-1 TRBD2
TGCGCCAGCAGCTTGGGTTCTAGCGGGAGTCTACTCACAGATACGCAGTATTTT CASSLGSSGSLLTDTQYF TRBJ2-3 few TRBV5-1 TRBD2
TGCGCCAGCAGCTTACTAAGAGAAGGCGAGCAGTACTTC CASSLLREGEQYF TRBJ2-7 many TRBV5-1 NA
TGTGCCAGCAACCAGGGACAGGGTGTTCGCGGGGCCAACGTCCTGACTTTC CASNQGQGVRGANVLTF TRBJ2-6 NA TRBV5-5 TRBD1
TGCGCCAGCAGCCAATCCACAGGCAATGAGCAGTTCTTC CASSQSTGNEQFF TRBJ2-1 few TRBV4-3 NA
TGCGCCAGCAGTGAGTCGAAGGGGGGTCCTGGGACCCAGTACTTC CASSESKGGPGTQYF TRBJ2-5 NA TRBV10-1 NA
TGTGCCAGTAGTCCCCGGACAGGGGGCCCAGATACGCAGTATTTT CASSPRTGGPDTQYF TRBJ2-3 once TRBV19 TRBD1
TGTGCCAGCTCACCGGGACAGGAAGGTTCCTACGAGCAGTACTTC CASSPGQEGSYEQYF TRBJ2-7 NA TRBV18 TRBD1
TGTGCCAGCAAGCAACACAGGGGGCGTGAGTTCTTC CASKQHRGREFF TRBJ2-1 NA TRBV6-2/TRBV6-3 TRBD1
TGTGCCAGCAGTTACCCCCCCGGGACAGGGGATACTGAAGCTTTCTTT CASSYPPGTGDTEAFF TRBJ1-1 NA TRBV6-5 TRBD1
TGTGCCAGCTCACCGACCGACAGCCAAGAGACCCAGTACTTC CASSPTDSQETQYF TRBJ2-5 NA TRBV18 NA
TGTGCCATCAGCGACCGGGACGCCTACGAGCAGTACTTC CAISDRDAYEQYF TRBJ2-7 few TRBV10-3 NA
TGCAGTGCCCAGATTTGGGACAGGGGAGAGACCCAGTACTTC CSAQIWDRGETQYF TRBJ2-5 NA TRBV20-1 TRBD1
TGTGCCAGCAGCTTCTTGGTGGTGGGGAATCAGCCCCAGCATTTT CASSFLVVGNQPQHF TRBJ1-5 NA TRBV5-5 NA
TGTGCCAGCAGCACCGGGACAGTGAGTTACAATGAGCAGTTCTTC CASSTGTVSYNEQFF TRBJ2-1 NA TRBV9 TRBD1
TGTGCCACCACTGCGGGGACTTCATACAATGAGCAGTTCTTC CATTAGTSYNEQFF TRBJ2-1 few TRBV6-2/TRBV6-3 NA
TGTGCCTGGAGCGAAACGGGACTAGCGGGAGGGGATACGCAGTATTTT CAWSETGLAGGDTQYF TRBJ2-3 few TRBV30 TRBD2
TGTGCCAGCAGTTACGGGATCTCTGGGGCCAACGTCCTGACTTTC CASSYGISGANVLTF TRBJ2-6 few TRBV6-2/TRBV6-3 NA
TGTGCCAGCAGCTTAGATCCAGGGTCAGCTTCTGAAGCTTTCTTT CASSLDPGSASEAFF TRBJ1-1 few TRBV7-6 NA
TGCAGCGTTGCGGCAGCAACCACCGTCCTCGAGCAGTACTTC CSVAAATTVLEQYF TRBJ2-7 few TRBV29-1 NA